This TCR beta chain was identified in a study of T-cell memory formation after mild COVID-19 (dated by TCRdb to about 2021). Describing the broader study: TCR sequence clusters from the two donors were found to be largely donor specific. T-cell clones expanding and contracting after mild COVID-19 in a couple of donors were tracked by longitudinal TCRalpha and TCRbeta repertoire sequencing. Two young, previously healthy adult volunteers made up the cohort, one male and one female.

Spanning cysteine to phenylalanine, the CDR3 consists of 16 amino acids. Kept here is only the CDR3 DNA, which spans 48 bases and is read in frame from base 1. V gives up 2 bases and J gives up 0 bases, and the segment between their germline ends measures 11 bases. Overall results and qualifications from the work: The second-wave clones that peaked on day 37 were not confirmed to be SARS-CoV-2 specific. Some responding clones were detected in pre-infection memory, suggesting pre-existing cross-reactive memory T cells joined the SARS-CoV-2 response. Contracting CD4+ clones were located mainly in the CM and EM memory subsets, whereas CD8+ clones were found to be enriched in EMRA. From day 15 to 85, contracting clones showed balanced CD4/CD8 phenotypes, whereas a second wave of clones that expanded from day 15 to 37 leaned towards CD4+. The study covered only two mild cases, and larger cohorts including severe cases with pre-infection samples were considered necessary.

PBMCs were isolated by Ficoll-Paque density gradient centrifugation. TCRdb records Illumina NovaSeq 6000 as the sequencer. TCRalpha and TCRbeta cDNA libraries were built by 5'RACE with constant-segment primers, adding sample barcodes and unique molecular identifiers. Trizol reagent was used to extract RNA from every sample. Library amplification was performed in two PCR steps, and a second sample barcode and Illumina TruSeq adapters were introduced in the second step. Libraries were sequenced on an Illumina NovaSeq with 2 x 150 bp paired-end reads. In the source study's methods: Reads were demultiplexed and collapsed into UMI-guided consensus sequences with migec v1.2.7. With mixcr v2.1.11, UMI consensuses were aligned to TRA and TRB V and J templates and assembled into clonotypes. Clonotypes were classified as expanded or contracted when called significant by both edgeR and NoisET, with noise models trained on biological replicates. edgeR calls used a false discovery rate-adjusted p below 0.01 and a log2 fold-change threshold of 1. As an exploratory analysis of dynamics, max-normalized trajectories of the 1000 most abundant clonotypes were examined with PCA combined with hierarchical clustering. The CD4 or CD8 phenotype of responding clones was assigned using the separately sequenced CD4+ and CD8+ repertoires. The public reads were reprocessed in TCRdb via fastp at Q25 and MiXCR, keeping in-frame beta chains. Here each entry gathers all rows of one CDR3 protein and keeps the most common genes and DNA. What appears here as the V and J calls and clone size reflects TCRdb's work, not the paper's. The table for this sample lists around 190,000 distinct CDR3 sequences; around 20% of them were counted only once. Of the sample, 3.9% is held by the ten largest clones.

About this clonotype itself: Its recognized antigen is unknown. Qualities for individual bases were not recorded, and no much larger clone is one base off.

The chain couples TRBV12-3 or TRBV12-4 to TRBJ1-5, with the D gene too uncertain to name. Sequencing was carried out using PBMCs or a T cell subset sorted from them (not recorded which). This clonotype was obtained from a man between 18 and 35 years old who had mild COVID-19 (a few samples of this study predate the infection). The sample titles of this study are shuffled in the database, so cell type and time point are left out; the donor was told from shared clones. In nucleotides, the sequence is TGTGCCAGCAGTTTAAGAAAGGTGAATAGCAATCAGCCCCAGCATTTT. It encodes CASSLRKVNSNQPQHF.